A selection of T cell receptor beta chains follows, all from one sample in a study of blood T cell repertoires in COVID-19. Only in-frame clones appear in the TCRdb table, and some are missing; sequencing was by immunoSEQ multiplex PCR. Found here are some 110,000 clones, 87% of them singletons; the top ten hold roughly 8%. Material: peripheral blood. The source of these receptors is a human donor in a cohort sampled during active COVID-19. The CDR3 runs from the conserved cysteine through the conserved F or W. The order of the fields is clone size, V gene, J gene, D gene, CDR3 protein, CDR3 DNA. The D gene is left open where the match is weak. Where a row states a size, it is once, few, many or the class of an expanded clone; other rows omit it.

abundance: NA; v_gene: TRBV7-9; j_gene: TRBJ1-2; d_gene: NA; CDR3aa: CASSFRDGGYGYTF; CDR3nt: TGTGCCAGCAGCTTTCGGGATGGCGGCTATGGCTACACCTTC
abundance: NA; v_gene: TRBV2; j_gene: TRBJ1-5; d_gene: TRBD1; CDR3aa: CASSERTGNSNQPQHF; CDR3nt: TGTGCCAGCAGTGAAAGGACAGGCAATAGCAATCAGCCCCAGCATTTT
abundance: NA; v_gene: TRBV5-1; j_gene: TRBJ1-3; d_gene: TRBD1; CDR3aa: CASSPAGGTGGYF; CDR3nt: TGCGCCAGCAGCCCCGCGGGCGGGACAGGGGGATATTTT
abundance: NA; v_gene: TRBV7-9; j_gene: TRBJ2-2; d_gene: TRBD2; CDR3aa: CASRQTSGETGELFF; CDR3nt: TGTGCCAGCAGACAGACTAGCGGGGAAACCGGGGAGCTGTTTTTT
abundance: NA; v_gene: TRBV4-2; j_gene: TRBJ2-3; d_gene: TRBD2; CDR3aa: CASSQERSSGGGTDTQYF; CDR3nt: TGTGCCAGCAGCCAAGAGAGGAGCAGCGGGGGTGGCACAGATACGCAGTATTTT
abundance: few; v_gene: TRBV11-3; j_gene: TRBJ2-2; d_gene: NA; CDR3aa: CASSLGGWGVVWNGELFF; CDR3nt: TGTGCCAGCAGCCTAGGGGGTTGGGGAGTAGTATGGAACGGGGAGCTGTTTTTT
abundance: NA; v_gene: TRBV19; j_gene: TRBJ2-1; d_gene: TRBD2; CDR3aa: CASSLQGSGSLNYEQFF; CDR3nt: TGTGCCAGTAGCCTCCAGGGGAGCGGGAGTCTTAATTATGAGCAGTTCTTC
abundance: NA; v_gene: TRBV5-6; j_gene: TRBJ1-3; d_gene: NA; CDR3aa: CASSKSHRSGNTIYF; CDR3nt: TGTGCCAGCAGCAAGTCACACCGCTCTGGAAACACCATATATTTT
abundance: NA; v_gene: TRBV6-4; j_gene: TRBJ2-4; d_gene: TRBD1; CDR3aa: CASSEEGQGAKNIQYF; CDR3nt: TGTGCCAGCAGTGAAGAAGGACAGGGGGCCAAAAACATTCAGTACTTC
abundance: NA; v_gene: TRBV19; j_gene: TRBJ1-6; d_gene: NA; CDR3aa: CASTYSSYNSPLHF; CDR3nt: TGTGCCAGTACCTATAGCTCCTATAATTCACCCCTCCACTTT
abundance: NA; v_gene: TRBV5-1; j_gene: TRBJ1-3; d_gene: TRBD1; CDR3aa: CASSFEGAGGSGNTIYF; CDR3nt: TGCGCCAGCAGCTTTGAAGGGGCAGGGGGCTCTGGAAACACCATATATTTT
abundance: NA; v_gene: TRBV4-2; j_gene: TRBJ2-1; d_gene: TRBD2; CDR3aa: CASVTSGLYNEQFF; CDR3nt: TGTGCCAGCGTAACTAGCGGTTTATACAATGAGCAGTTCTTC
abundance: NA; v_gene: TRBV12-5; j_gene: TRBJ2-7; d_gene: NA; CDR3aa: CASGSFPQEQYF; CDR3nt: TGTGCTAGTGGTTCTTTCCCCCAGGAGCAGTACTTC
abundance: once; v_gene: TRBV11-3; j_gene: TRBJ2-1; d_gene: TRBD2; CDR3aa: CASSPPLGRVGLAGVNEQFF; CDR3nt: TGTGCCAGCAGCCCCCCTCTCGGCAGGGTCGGGCTAGCGGGGGTCAATGAGCAGTTCTTC
abundance: NA; v_gene: TRBV28; j_gene: TRBJ2-5; d_gene: NA; CDR3aa: CASGNLGGRETQYF; CDR3nt: TGTGCCAGCGGCAACCTCGGCGGCAGAGAGACCCAGTACTTC
abundance: NA; v_gene: TRBV6-2/TRBV6-3; j_gene: TRBJ2-1; d_gene: TRBD1; CDR3aa: CASSYPAGTGWNNEQFF; CDR3nt: TGTGCCAGCAGTTACCCCGCGGGGACAGGGTGGAACAATGAGCAGTTCTTC
abundance: NA; v_gene: TRBV7-8; j_gene: TRBJ1-1; d_gene: NA; CDR3aa: CASSANGRGGNTEAFF; CDR3nt: TGTGCCAGCAGCGCCAATGGGCGGGGCGGGAACACTGAAGCTTTCTTT
abundance: NA; v_gene: TRBV19; j_gene: TRBJ1-3; d_gene: TRBD1; CDR3aa: CASWDSRLGNTIYF; CDR3nt: TGTGCCAGTTGGGACAGTCGATTGGGAAACACCATATATTTT
abundance: NA; v_gene: TRBV27; j_gene: TRBJ1-2; d_gene: TRBD1; CDR3aa: CASSPSGTGGGGYGYTF; CDR3nt: TGTGCCAGCAGTCCATCCGGGACAGGGGGCGGCGGCTATGGCTACACCTTC
abundance: NA; v_gene: TRBV9; j_gene: TRBJ1-4; d_gene: TRBD1; CDR3aa: CASSPGGSEKLFF; CDR3nt: TGTGCCAGCAGCCCAGGGGGGAGTGAAAAACTGTTTTTT
abundance: NA; v_gene: TRBV28; j_gene: TRBJ2-5; d_gene: TRBD1; CDR3aa: CATTSIHAGGFQETQYF; CDR3nt: TGTGCCACCACCAGCATCCACGCAGGGGGCTTCCAAGAGACCCAGTACTTC
abundance: NA; v_gene: TRBV7-2; j_gene: TRBJ2-7; d_gene: TRBD1; CDR3aa: CASSLGQGDEQYF; CDR3nt: TGTGCCAGCAGCTTAGGACAGGGGGACGAGCAGTACTTC
abundance: once; v_gene: TRBV6-6; j_gene: TRBJ2-5; d_gene: TRBD2; CDR3aa: CASSILAGDQETQYF; CDR3nt: TGTGCCAGCAGCATACTAGCGGGGGACCAAGAGACCCAGTACTTC
abundance: NA; v_gene: TRBV10-1; j_gene: TRBJ2-1; d_gene: NA; CDR3aa: CASTIAAGSEQFF; CDR3nt: TGCGCCAGCACCATAGCGGCAGGCAGCGAGCAGTTCTTC
abundance: NA; v_gene: TRBV14; j_gene: TRBJ1-5; d_gene: NA; CDR3aa: CASSQDLSQPQHF; CDR3nt: TGTGCCAGCAGCCAAGATCTCAGTCAGCCCCAGCATTTT
abundance: NA; v_gene: TRBV5-1; j_gene: TRBJ1-6; d_gene: NA; CDR3aa: CASSLSYGSSYNSPLHF; CDR3nt: TGCGCCAGCAGCTTGTCGTATGGCAGCTCCTATAATTCACCCCTCCACTTT
abundance: NA; v_gene: TRBV7-8; j_gene: TRBJ1-2; d_gene: NA; CDR3aa: CASSPGAPF; CDR3nt: TGTGCCAGCAGTCCGGGTGCGCCCTTC
abundance: NA; v_gene: TRBV11-3; j_gene: TRBJ1-2; d_gene: TRBD1; CDR3aa: CASSFLHPQGINYGYTF; CDR3nt: TGTGCCAGCAGCTTTCTACATCCACAGGGGATAAACTATGGCTACACCTTC
abundance: NA; v_gene: TRBV19; j_gene: TRBJ1-5; d_gene: TRBD1; CDR3aa: CASSIIAGQGSSQPQHF; CDR3nt: TGTGCCAGTAGTATCATTGCGGGACAGGGATCGAGTCAGCCCCAGCATTTT
abundance: NA; v_gene: TRBV11-3; j_gene: TRBJ1-1; d_gene: NA; CDR3aa: CASSIVIGGNTEAFF; CDR3nt: TGTGCCAGCAGCATCGTTATAGGCGGGAACACTGAAGCTTTCTTT
abundance: NA; v_gene: TRBV7-6; j_gene: TRBJ2-3; d_gene: TRBD2; CDR3aa: CASSPGLASDTQYF; CDR3nt: TGTGCCAGCAGTCCCGGACTAGCCTCAGATACGCAGTATTTT
abundance: NA; v_gene: TRBV7-9; j_gene: TRBJ1-6; d_gene: NA; CDR3aa: CASSGSGVSYSPLHF; CDR3nt: TGTGCCAGCAGCGGTTCCGGGGTTAGCTATTCACCCCTCCACTTT
abundance: NA; v_gene: TRBV7-8; j_gene: TRBJ1-3; d_gene: NA; CDR3aa: CASSLARHGGGNTIYF; CDR3nt: TGTGCCAGCAGCTTAGCGAGGCACGGTGGAGGAAACACCATATATTTT
abundance: NA; v_gene: TRBV5-1; j_gene: TRBJ2-7; d_gene: NA; CDR3aa: CASSLASGLSYEQYF; CDR3nt: TGCGCCAGCAGCTTGGCCAGTGGACTCTCCTACGAGCAGTACTTC
abundance: NA; v_gene: TRBV5-1; j_gene: TRBJ1-6; d_gene: TRBD1; CDR3aa: CASSLGDSNSPLHF; CDR3nt: TGCGCCAGCAGCTTGGGGGACAGCAATTCACCCCTCCACTTT
abundance: once; v_gene: TRBV27; j_gene: TRBJ2-3; d_gene: NA; CDR3aa: CASNHRRSTDTQYF; CDR3nt: TGTGCCAGCAACCACAGACGGAGCACAGATACGCAGTATTTT
abundance: NA; v_gene: TRBV19; j_gene: TRBJ1-4; d_gene: NA; CDR3aa: CASSIDNSHLNEKLFF; CDR3nt: TGTGCCAGTAGTATAGACAACAGCCACCTTAATGAAAAACTGTTTTTT
abundance: NA; v_gene: TRBV5-1; j_gene: TRBJ2-1; d_gene: NA; CDR3aa: CASSLGTNDNEQFF; CDR3nt: TGCGCCAGCAGCTTGGGTACTAACGACAATGAGCAGTTCTTC
abundance: NA; v_gene: TRBV9; j_gene: TRBJ1-5; d_gene: NA; CDR3aa: CASRALGCQPQHF; CDR3nt: TGTGCCAGCAGGGCGTTGGGCTGTCAGCCCCAGCATTTT
abundance: once; v_gene: TRBV7-8; j_gene: TRBJ2-1; d_gene: TRBD1; CDR3aa: CASSRRGREQFF; CDR3nt: TGTGCCAGCAGCCGCAGGGGGCGGGAGCAGTTCTTC
abundance: NA; v_gene: TRBV2; j_gene: TRBJ2-3; d_gene: NA; CDR3aa: CASRGEGFVADTQYF; CDR3nt: TGTGCCAGCAGGGGCGAGGGCTTCGTCGCAGATACGCAGTATTTT
abundance: NA; v_gene: TRBV18; j_gene: TRBJ2-2; d_gene: NA; CDR3aa: CASSFQTGSTGELFF; CDR3nt: TGTGCCAGCTCTTTTCAGACGGGTAGCACCGGGGAGCTGTTTTTT
abundance: once; v_gene: TRBV19; j_gene: TRBJ2-2; d_gene: TRBD2; CDR3aa: CASSIYGLAGSTGELFF; CDR3nt: TGTGCCAGTAGTATATATGGACTAGCGGGCAGCACCGGGGAGCTGTTTTTT
abundance: NA; v_gene: TRBV7-2; j_gene: TRBJ2-1; d_gene: TRBD2; CDR3aa: CASSSQSGGPPYNEQFF; CDR3nt: TGTGCCAGCAGCTCCCAGTCGGGAGGCCCCCCCTACAATGAGCAGTTCTTC
abundance: NA; v_gene: TRBV29-1; j_gene: TRBJ2-7; d_gene: TRBD1; CDR3aa: CSVPGQGTYEQYF; CDR3nt: TGCAGCGTGCCGGGACAGGGTACTTACGAGCAGTACTTC
abundance: NA; v_gene: TRBV18; j_gene: TRBJ2-7; d_gene: NA; CDR3aa: CASSPKASRVSYEQYF; CDR3nt: TGTGCCAGCTCACCAAAGGCTTCGAGGGTCTCCTACGAGCAGTACTTC
abundance: once; v_gene: TRBV5-4; j_gene: TRBJ1-1; d_gene: NA; CDR3aa: CASSQWGGRNTEAFF; CDR3nt: TGTGCCAGCAGCCAGTGGGGGGGTAGGAACACTGAAGCTTTCTTT
abundance: NA; v_gene: TRBV6-6; j_gene: TRBJ2-7; d_gene: NA; CDR3aa: CASTERLPQQYF; CDR3nt: TGTGCCAGCACCGAGAGGCTCCCACAGCAGTACTTC